This is a list of T cell receptor beta chains from one sample in a study of blood T cell repertoires in COVID-19. The assay was immunoSEQ multiplex PCR, and TCRdb's table has in-frame clones only and misses some. Of around 270,000 clones in the sample, about 83% are singletons; the top ten hold 1.5% to 1.9%. Sequenced input: peripheral blood. Source of these receptors: a woman aged 40 to 55 who had recovered from COVID-19. The CDR3 runs from the conserved cysteine through the conserved F or W. The D gene is left open where the match is weak. Size tells how often a clone was seen (once, few, many) or the class of an expanded clone, and some rows leave it out.

CSSARGSNEQFF	TGCAGTTCCGCGCGCGGGTCGAATGAGCAGTTCTTC	TRBV29-1	-	TRBJ2-1	-
CASSWTGGKETQYF	TGTGCCAGCAGCTGGACAGGGGGGAAGGAGACCCAGTACTTC	TRBV2	TRBD1	TRBJ2-5	once
CASSIRYNEQFF	TGCGCCAGCAGTATTCGGTACAATGAGCAGTTCTTC	TRBV10-1	-	TRBJ2-1	-
CASSLWLMNTEAFF	TGTGCCAGCAGCTTATGGCTGATGAACACTGAAGCTTTCTTT	TRBV11-2	-	TRBJ1-1	few
CASSQRTGTNEKLFF	TGTGCCAGCAGCCAACGGACAGGGACTAATGAAAAACTGTTTTTT	TRBV7-9	TRBD1	TRBJ1-4	-
CASSLAPDSETTGELFF	TGCGCCAGCAGCTTGGCCCCGGACAGTGAGACTACCGGGGAGCTGTTTTTT	TRBV5-1	-	TRBJ2-2	-
CASSSSGHSSYEQYF	TGCGCCAGCAGCTCCTCGGGACACAGCTCCTACGAGCAGTACTTC	TRBV5-1	-	TRBJ2-7	once
CASSLRTGASTGELFF	TGTGCCAGCAGCCTGAGGACAGGGGCCAGCACCGGGGAGCTGTTTTTT	TRBV28	TRBD1	TRBJ2-2	-
CASSLRFLRGTLPETQYF	TGTGCCAGCAGCTTAAGATTTTTGCGGGGGACCCTCCCTGAGACCCAGTACTTC	TRBV7-8	TRBD2	TRBJ2-5	-
CASSLYGGGYNEQFF	TGTGCCAGCAGTTTATACGGGGGGGGATACAATGAGCAGTTCTTC	TRBV28	TRBD2	TRBJ2-1	few
CASSLSWTGGHTEAFF	TGTGCCAGCAGTTTATCTTGGACAGGGGGCCACACTGAAGCTTTCTTT	TRBV28	TRBD1	TRBJ1-1	-
CASSLLGQKKNIQYF	TGTGCCAGCAGCTTACTGGGACAGAAAAAAAACATTCAGTACTTC	TRBV7-9	TRBD1	TRBJ2-4	-
CASKGDSPNLHNQPQHF	TGTGCCAGTAAAGGGGACAGCCCCAACCTCCACAATCAGCCCCAGCATTTT	TRBV19	TRBD1	TRBJ1-5	once
CASSLFESNQPQHF	TGTGCCAGCAGCTTATTCGAGAGCAATCAGCCCCAGCATTTT	TRBV7-9	-	TRBJ1-5	-
CASSPGTDFYEQYF	TGTGCCAGCAGCCCCGGGACTGATTTCTACGAGCAGTACTTC	TRBV11-3	-	TRBJ2-7	-
CASSPQGRVDTEAFF	TGTGCCAGCTCACCACAAGGTCGGGTAGACACTGAAGCTTTCTTT	TRBV18	-	TRBJ1-1	-
CASSPGTATNEKLFF	TGCGCCAGCAGCCCGGGGACAGCAACTAATGAAAAACTGTTTTTT	TRBV5-1	TRBD1	TRBJ1-4	-
CASSLSQGNTEAFF	TGTGCCAGCAGTTTAAGTCAGGGGAACACTGAAGCTTTCTTT	TRBV28	-	TRBJ1-1	-
CASSLGSGQEQYF	TGTGCCAGCAGCTTAGGTAGCGGGCAGGAGCAGTACTTC	TRBV7-9	TRBD2	TRBJ2-7	-
CASSFAGKETQYF	TGTGCCAGCAGCTTTGCGGGGAAAGAGACCCAGTACTTC	TRBV7-7	-	TRBJ2-5	once
CASSYRGLDYYGYTF	TGTGCCAGCAGTTACAGGGGGCTGGATTACTATGGCTACACCTTC	TRBV28	TRBD1	TRBJ1-2	-
CASSRPGILTYEQYF	TGTGCCAGCAGTCGCCCAGGGATCCTCACCTACGAGCAGTACTTC	TRBV27	-	TRBJ2-7	-
CASSLTGGYGYTF	TGTGCCAGCAGCTTGACAGGAGGCTATGGCTACACCTTC	TRBV6-5	-	TRBJ1-2	-
CASSYGQGLYEQYF	TGTGCCAGCAGTTACGGACAGGGCCTATACGAGCAGTACTTC	TRBV6-5	TRBD1	TRBJ2-7	-
CASSSGQLKDGGYTF	TGTGCCAGCAGCTCGGGACAGCTTAAAGATGGTGGCTACACCTTC	TRBV7-2	TRBD1	TRBJ1-2	once
CAWSWGGFVYGYTF	TGTGCCTGGAGTTGGGGGGGCTTTGTTTATGGCTACACCTTC	TRBV30	-	TRBJ1-2	-
CASSLRGSAYEQYF	TGTGCCAGCAGTTTACGGGGGTCCGCCTACGAGCAGTACTTC	TRBV27	-	TRBJ2-7	few
CASPTGNYGYTF	TGTGCCAGCCCGACAGGAAACTATGGCTACACCTTC	TRBV6-4	-	TRBJ1-2	-
CASSQGQGNQPQHF	TGTGCCAGCAGCCAGGGACAGGGGAATCAGCCCCAGCATTTT	TRBV5-8	TRBD1	TRBJ1-5	-
CASSHPYGQPNTGELFF	TGTGCCAGCAGCCACCCGTATGGCCAACCGAACACCGGGGAGCTGTTTTTT	TRBV4-2	-	TRBJ2-2	-
CATSDPGQGYTF	TGTGCCACCAGTGACCCAGGGCAGGGCTACACCTTC	TRBV24-1	-	TRBJ1-2	once
CASSILTSGTEAFF	TGTGCCAGTAGTATTTTAACCTCGGGGACTGAAGCTTTCTTT	TRBV19	-	TRBJ1-1	-
CASRDQGASGNTIYF	TGTGCCAGCAGAGACCAGGGGGCGTCTGGAAACACCATATATTTT	TRBV6-6	TRBD1	TRBJ1-3	-
CSVNEGREQYF	TGCAGCGTTAATGAGGGGAGGGAGCAGTACTTC	TRBV29-1	-	TRBJ2-7	-
CASSLLGVRGYTF	TGTGCCAGCAGTCTGTTAGGGGTTCGGGGCTACACCTTC	TRBV2	-	TRBJ1-2	-
CASSSQTGGNTEAFF	TGCGCCAGCAGCTCGCAGACAGGGGGTAACACTGAAGCTTTCTTT	TRBV5-1	TRBD1	TRBJ1-1	few
CASNQGGGADTQYF	TGTGCCAGCAACCAAGGCGGGGGGGCAGATACGCAGTATTTT	TRBV3-1/TRBV3-2	TRBD2	TRBJ2-3	-
CATSGAGQGAYNEQFF	TGTGCCACCAGTGGCGCCGGACAGGGGGCCTACAATGAGCAGTTCTTC	TRBV24-1	TRBD1	TRBJ2-1	few
CASSLGGAGTDTQYF	TGTGCCAGCAGTTTAGGGGGGGCGGGTACAGATACGCAGTATTTT	TRBV28	-	TRBJ2-3	-
CASSANRGPSTEAFF	TGTGCCAGCAGCGCCAACAGGGGCCCTTCCACTGAAGCTTTCTTT	TRBV7-8	TRBD1	TRBJ1-1	-
CASSPASEQYF	TGTGCCAGCAGTCCCGCGTCCGAGCAGTACTTC	TRBV27	-	TRBJ2-7	-
CASSTQGLRTRETQYF	TGTGCCAGCAGCACGCAGGGTCTTCGAACCAGGGAGACCCAGTACTTC	TRBV11-3	-	TRBJ2-5	-
CASSPSGPYEQYF	TGTGCCAGCAGTCCCAGCGGACCCTACGAGCAGTACTTC	TRBV12-3/TRBV12-4	-	TRBJ2-7	-
CASSFASGSGADTQYF	TGCGCCAGCAGCTTTGCTAGCGGGAGCGGGGCAGATACGCAGTATTTT	TRBV5-1	TRBD2	TRBJ2-3	-
CASRTLGRGHPSKQYF	TGTGCCAGCCGCACACTCGGGAGGGGGCATCCCTCTAAGCAGTACTTC	TRBV7-2	-	TRBJ2-7	-
CSVDSGVNTGELFF	TGCAGCGTTGATTCAGGGGTCAACACCGGGGAGCTGTTTTTT	TRBV29-1	-	TRBJ2-2	many
CASSLSGGSSEQYF	TGTGCCAGCAGCCTGAGCGGGGGTTCGAGCGAGCAGTACTTC	TRBV5-6	TRBD2	TRBJ2-7	-
CASSLVGTSGNEQFF	TGCGCCAGCAGCTTGGTGGGGACTAGCGGTAATGAGCAGTTCTTC	TRBV5-1	TRBD2	TRBJ2-1	-
CASSLDPFVSDGYTF	TGTGCCAGCAGCTTAGACCCTTTTGTGAGCGATGGCTACACCTTC	TRBV7-2	-	TRBJ1-2	-
CASSAVNRANYGYTF	TGTGCCAGCAGCGCCGTTAACAGGGCTAACTATGGCTACACCTTC	TRBV21-1	-	TRBJ1-2	-
CASSPDRGIQETQYF	TGTGCCAGCAGCCCGGACAGAGGTATACAAGAGACCCAGTACTTC	TRBV5-6	-	TRBJ2-5	few
CASSSDSTNSPLHF	TGTGCCAGCAGCTCGGACAGCACTAATTCACCCCTCCACTTT	TRBV5-5	-	TRBJ1-6	-
CASSELQNSYEQYF	TGTGCCAGCTCAGAGCTCCAAAACTCCTACGAGCAGTACTTC	TRBV18	-	TRBJ2-7	few
CALGDTYGYTF	TGTGCCCTCGGGGACACCTATGGCTACACCTTC	TRBV10-3	-	TRBJ1-2	-